A selection of T cell receptor beta chains follows, all from one sample in a study of T cells expressing NK-cell markers. TCRdb re-called the 5' RACE reads, yielding one record per CDR3 amino acid sequence without DNA. This sample contains about 460,000 distinct CDR3 sequences. The sample comprised blood T cells: a sorted CD56 or NKG2C T cell subset, CD4+ or CD8+ T cells, or bulk PBMC T cells (not recorded which). Receptors were obtained from a woman aged 50 to 60 in good health. The CDR3 runs from the conserved cysteine through the conserved F or W.

TRBJ1-2 TRBV24-1 CATSDQADYGYTF
TRBJ2-1 TRBV5-1 CASSPFTSGRTNEQFF
TRBJ1-4 TRBV7-2 CASSPFPSGRGEKLFF
TRBJ2-7 TRBV12-3/TRBV12-4 CASSIRLAAGGEQYF
TRBJ2-1 TRBV7-3 CASSSPPGLAGSPYNEQFF
TRBJ2-2 TRBV12-3/TRBV12-4 CASSQSLATGELFF
TRBJ1-4 TRBV4-1 CASSQVRGEKLFF
TRBJ2-3 TRBV20-1 CSAPLQPVGTDTQYF
TRBJ1-1 TRBV10-3 CAISDTGHEAFF
TRBJ2-1 TRBV12-3/TRBV12-4 CASKEAGVSEQFF
TRBJ2-5 TRBV4-1 CASSPPTRQFMETQYF
TRBJ2-7 TRBV5-1 CASSPGLPNYEQYF
TRBJ2-3 TRBV12-3/TRBV12-4 CATRRQGGLTSTDTQYF
TRBJ2-2 TRBV12-3/TRBV12-4 CASRRAGVDPGELFF
TRBJ2-2 TRBV5-1 CASSLALAGPRGGELFF
TRBJ2-1 TRBV4-1 CASTPANGWEQFF
TRBJ2-3 TRBV9 CASSVAAGGPTDTQYF
TRBJ2-1 TRBV9 CASSEGSLGAGGEFF
TRBJ2-3 TRBV5-1 CASSLGWRDHTDTQYF
TRBJ2-2 TRBV20-1 CSARRQVGELFF
TRBJ1-2 TRBV10-3 CAISERGDGYGYTF
TRBJ1-5 TRBV5-1 CASSSGDLDQPQHF
TRBJ1-3 TRBV16 CASSQRYQGSAGNTIYF
TRBJ2-3 TRBV6-2/TRBV6-3 CASHSTDTQYF
TRBJ1-2 TRBV7-9 CASSLAGNGYTF
TRBJ1-6 TRBV5-5 CASSTPGDSPLHF
TRBJ2-6 TRBV30 CAWSLQLSGANVLTF
TRBJ1-4 TRBV5-1 CASSLAGGRATNEKLFF
TRBJ1-2 TRBV6-6 CASSQGQGSGYTF
TRBJ1-1 TRBV11-2 CASSSTGFGEAFF
TRBJ2-7 TRBV6-6 CASGAAVTYEQYF
TRBJ2-7 TRBV15 CATSRGRVYEQYF
TRBJ2-6 TRBV12-3/TRBV12-4 CASSITGSGANVLTF
TRBJ2-3 TRBV7-3 CASSFQGADTQYF
TRBJ1-1 TRBV4-2 CASSPGWAVAEAFF
TRBJ2-1 TRBV12-3/TRBV12-4 CASSVLRKQFF
TRBJ2-1 TRBV7-9 CASSLRQTDNEQFF
TRBJ1-2 TRBV30 CAWSVRGEGGYTF
TRBJ2-3 TRBV4-1 CASSLWGEGADTQYF
TRBJ2-1 TRBV12-3/TRBV12-4 CASRGTVLNEQFF
TRBJ2-5 TRBV3-1 CASSRILTGQETQYF
TRBJ1-6 TRBV2 CASSRLGGSNNSPLHF
TRBJ2-2 TRBV9 CASSPPMSTGELFF
TRBJ1-2 TRBV7-8 CASSPLTGVKTNYGYTF
TRBJ2-5 TRBV27 CASSLGGRRETQYF
TRBJ1-1 TRBV6-5 CASGRQGVAEAFF
TRBJ1-1 TRBV10-1 CASSDRWDTEAFF
TRBJ2-5 TRBV5-1 CASSLDGTPVETQYF
TRBJ2-3 TRBV15 CATQGTDLLGGLTDTQYF
TRBJ2-1 TRBV7-9 CASRLRNEQFF
TRBJ2-2 TRBV29-1 CSVEDLPADGELFF
TRBJ1-1 TRBV6-5 CASSWGGENTEAFF